A selection of T cell receptor beta chains follows, all from one sample in a study of vaccination and CD4 T cells after COVID-19. TCRdb independently ran MiXCR on the PCR reads; one entry per CDR3 protein. The sample contains 5,000 or so distinct CDR3 sequences, about 40% of which appear only once. For these receptors, no antigen is known. Sample: CD4+ T cells from blood, cultured in vitro. The source is a human donor in good health. CDR3s include the opening cysteine and the closing phenylalanine or tryptophan. Fields, in order: clone size, J gene, D gene, V gene, CDR3 DNA, CDR3 protein. The D gene is left open where the match is weak. Some rows mark clone size as missing; the rest say once, few, many or name a class of expanded clone.

. TRBJ1-4 . TRBV28 TGTGCCAGCCACCGAGGGGAAAAACTGTTTTTT CASHRGEKLFF
few TRBJ2-5 TRBD2 TRBV6-1 TGTGCCAGCATTTGGAGGGAGGGCCGTGAGACCCAGTACTTC CASIWREGRETQYF
. TRBJ2-2 . TRBV20-1 TGCAGTGCTAGAGATTGGGGGACGACCAACCTTAACACCGGGGAGCTGTTTTTT CSARDWGTTNLNTGELFF
few TRBJ2-3 TRBD1 TRBV7-6 TGTGCCAGCAGCTCCTTCAACACAGGGGGCGGAAAGGCAGATACGCAGTATTTT CASSSFNTGGGKADTQYF
few TRBJ1-2 TRBD1 TRBV10-2 TGCGCCAGCAGTGAAGGGACAGGGGGTCCGAGAGGCACCTTC CASSEGTGGPRGTF
. TRBJ2-7 TRBD1 TRBV19 TGTGCCAGTAGCTCCGGGACAGGAACCTACGAGCAGTACTTC CASSSGTGTYEQYF
. TRBJ1-5 . TRBV4-1 TGCGCCAGCAGCCTCGGGACGGTAAGCAATCAGCCCCAGCATTTT CASSLGTVSNQPQHF
few TRBJ2-4 TRBD2 TRBV19 TGTGCCAGTACTAGCGGGGGTGACATTCAGTACTTC CASTSGGDIQYF
. TRBJ2-5 . TRBV20-1 TGCAGTGCTACCGACAACAGAGAGACCCAGTACTTC CSATDNRETQYF
. TRBJ1-6 . TRBV7-9 TGTGCCAGCAGCTTAGAGGCGGGTCATTCACCCCTCCACTTT CASSLEAGHSPLHF
. TRBJ1-2 . TRBV4-2 TGTGCCAGCAGCCAAGATTGGGGGAGTAAGGATGGCTACACCTTC CASSQDWGSKDGYTF
few TRBJ2-7 TRBD1 TRBV7-9 TGTGCCAGCAGCGCCCCCGGGACAGTACTAGACGAGCAGTACTTC CASSAPGTVLDEQYF